Following are 24 T cell receptor beta chains from one sample sequenced in a study of T cell repertoires in cytomegalovirus infection. These receptors lack a known antigen. TCRdb analysed the reads with MiXCR anew, one entry per CDR3 protein. This sample has roughly 70,000 distinct CDR3 sequences, with 20% found just once. The sample in question was CD8+ T cells from cultured PBMCs, obtained from culture after CMV antigen stimulation. All receptors come from a human donor in good health (CMV status not recorded). Some clones in this sample may be carry-over from other donors' samples.

This clonotype was counted between two and nine times. The genes are TRBV4-2 and TRBJ2-2; D tentatively fits TRBD1 or TRBD2 (7 bases each). The germline V gene encodes CDR1 LGHNA and CDR2 YNFKEQ. CDR3 length: 17 amino acids. With 9 bases removed from V and 4 bases from J, the gap between germline ends came to 24 bases. CDR3 bases: TGTGCCAGTCAGGGGAGCGGGAAGACAGGGAGCACCGGGGAGCTGTTTTTT. It is translated as CASQGSGKTGSTGELFF.

The sample holds many counts of this clonotype. The rearrangement uses TRBV6-5 and TRBJ2-5, with D possibly matching TRBD2 (5 bases). The CDR3 length is 16 residues. V lost 2 bases and J lost 4, with 17 bases in between. Germline CDR1 MNHEY, CDR2 SVGAGI. CDR3 DNA: TGTGCCAGCAGTTACACCCCCGGGGTCGGGCGAGAGACCCAGTACTTC. It yields the protein CASSYTPGVGRETQYF.

The genes are TRBV12-3 or TRBV12-4 and TRBJ2-3, with D unclear. Trimming removed 3 bases from V and 3 bases from J, with 7 bases in between. The CDR3 extends over 13 amino acids. The DNA of the CDR3 is TGTGCCAGCAGTTTCACAGCAACAGATACGCAGTATTTT. This encodes CASSFTATDTQYF.

V usage is TRBV7-9 and J usage is TRBJ2-7; D remains ambiguous. The CDR3 is 14 amino acids. Germline V lookup: CDR1 SEHNR, CDR2 FQNEAQ (reference sequence). V was pared by 4 bases and J by 0 bases, with 10 bases between. CDR3 DNA sequence: TGTGCCAGCAGCTCGGCGGACGGCTCCTACGAGCAGTACTTC. Its protein is CASSSADGSYEQYF.

This clonotype showed up just a few times. The chain carries TRBV7-2 and TRBJ2-2; 8 positions agree with TRBD1. V gave up 6 bases and J gave up 1 base; unmatched junction bases: 10. The CDR3 extends over 17 amino acids. The germline gives CDR1 SGHTA, CDR2 FQGNSA. CDR3 in amino acids: CASSSGQGRLNTGELFF. The DNA for the CDR3 is TGTGCCAGCAGTTCCGGACAGGGCCGCCTGAACACCGGGGAGCTGTTTTTT.

At least ten counts were recorded for this clonotype. This chain joins TRBV6-2 or TRBV6-3 and TRBJ2-2; unclear D gene. This CDR3 has 12 residues. Per the germline V gene, CDR1 is MNHEY and CDR2 is SVGEGT. Trimming took off 2 bases at V and 6 bases at J, with 4 bases between the two ends. The chain's CDR3 is CASSYGAGELFF. CDR3 coding DNA: TGTGCCAGCAGTTACGGGGCCGGGGAGCTGTTTTTT.

The chain links TRBV28 to TRBJ1-5; no clear D. Germline V gene data show CDR1 as MDHEN and CDR2 as SYDVKM. This CDR3 is built from 16 residues. V was trimmed by 4 bases and J by 6 bases, leaving 19 bases between them. CDR3 nucleotide sequence: TGTGCCAGCAGTTCCATACGACTTGAGGCAGGTCAGCCCCAGCATTTT. Translated, it gives CASSSIRLEAGQPQHF.

This chain uses TRBV6-2 or TRBV6-3 with TRBJ2-2, with 8 bases fitting TRBD2. The V gene's germline CDR1 is MNHEY and CDR2 SVGEGT. The trim removed 2 bases at V and 6 bases at J, leaving 8 bases unmatched. The CDR3 is 16 amino acids. The CDR3 nucleotides are TGTGCCAGCAGTTACCCGGGGGGACTAGAAGCCGGGGAGCTGTTTTTT. Residues: CASSYPGGLEAGELFF.

V gene TRBV2 combines with J gene TRBJ2-1; TRBD1 matches at 9 bases. From germline, CDR1 is SNHLY and CDR2 FYNNEI. There are 16 residues in the CDR3. The V gene end was trimmed by 6 bases and the J gene end by 2 bases; junction bases not matched to a gene: 8. The CDR3 here is CASSATGTGTYNEQFF. CDR3 coding DNA: TGTGCCAGCAGCGCAACCGGGACAGGGACCTACAATGAGCAGTTCTTC.

There are a few counts of this clonotype. CDR3 loop: CASSPSFPGGLNTEAFF. In DNA, the CDR3 is TGTGCCAGCAGCCCCTCGTTCCCAGGGGGCTTGAACACTGAAGCTTTCTTT. The chain employs TRBV12-3 or TRBV12-4 and TRBJ1-1; 8 bases line up with TRBD1. Trimming at V came to 6 bases and at J to 0 bases, leaving 12 bases not matched to a gene. This CDR3 is 17 amino acids long.

This clonotype was detected a few times. The chain carries TRBV6-2 or TRBV6-3 and TRBJ1-5, with D unclear. Trimming took off 6 bases at V and 4 bases at J, with 13 bases between the two ends. The CDR3 sequence is 14 residues long. CDR1 and CDR2 (germline): MNHEY, SVGEGT. CDR3 loop: CASSRRELNQPQHF. The CDR3 DNA sequence: TGTGCCAGCAGCCGCCGGGAATTAAATCAGCCCCAGCATTTT.

The rearrangement uses TRBV5-6 and TRBJ1-2, with D possibly being TRBD1 (5 bases). The length of the CDR3 is 14 residues. The ends were cut back, 3 bases at V and 0 bases at J, with 9 bases in the middle. The germline V gene has CDR1 SGHDT and CDR2 YYEEEE. CDR3 bases: TGTGCCAGCAGCTGGGACGGCGCTAACTATGGCTACACCTTC. It codes for CASSWDGANYGYTF.

This chain uses TRBV6-2 or TRBV6-3 with TRBJ1-2, with D possibly being TRBD1 (6 bases). Trimming left V 8 bases short and J 1 base short, with 17 bases between. CDR3 length: 15 amino acids. The germline V gene has CDR1 MNHEY and CDR2 SVGEGT. The CDR3 nucleotides are TGTGCCAGCGGGGGGACACGAGTCTTTAACTATGGCTACACCTTC. Translated: CASGGTRVFNYGYTF.

This clonotype showed up just a few times. The V and J genes are TRBV7-2 and TRBJ2-7; D might be TRBD1 (6 bases). The germline V gene has CDR1 SGHTA and CDR2 FQGNSA. This CDR3 contains 13 residues. Trimming cost V 3 bases and J 4 bases, with 10 bases left between them. The CDR3 reads CASSFRQVYEQYF. DNA for the CDR3: TGTGCCAGCAGCTTCCGACAGGTTTACGAGCAGTACTTC.

A few counts support this clonotype. The V and J genes are TRBV12-3 or TRBV12-4 and TRBJ2-5; D is ambiguous. Trimming took off 3 bases at V and 5 bases at J, with 13 bases between the two ends. This CDR3 is 14 amino acids long. For the CDR3, the DNA is TGTGCCAGCAGTTTGAATTTGGGTTGGGAGACCCAGTACTTC. The encoded protein is CASSLNLGWETQYF.

Only a few counts were recorded for this clonotype. This rearrangement joins TRBV7-2 to TRBJ2-3, with TRBD2 matching over 8 bases. The CDR3 is 15 residues long. With V trimmed by 10 bases and J by 5 bases, 14 bases remained unmatched. The germline V gene encodes CDR1 SGHTA and CDR2 FQGNSA. The CDR3 spells CATTLSGGAQDTQYF. The DNA for the CDR3 is TGTGCCACCACCCTCTCCGGGGGGGCTCAAGATACGCAGTATTTT.

This clonotype was counted only a few times. The chain has TRBV7-9 and TRBJ2-3, with 12 bases identical to TRBD2. CDR1 and CDR2 from the germline V gene are SEHNR and FQNEAQ (reference sequence). The V segment lost 5 bases and the J segment 2 bases; nucleotides outside the gene matches: 11. The CDR3 runs to 18 residues. CDR3 sequence reads: CASSPRTSGVSLTDTQYF. The DNA of the CDR3 is TGTGCCAGCAGCCCCAGGACTAGCGGGGTTTCTCTCACAGATACGCAGTATTTT.

This chain joins TRBV4-1 and TRBJ2-3, with 9 bases fitting TRBD2. The CDR3 loop spans 17 amino acids. The trim removed 4 bases at V and 2 bases at J, leaving 10 bases unmatched. Germline CDR1 reads MGHRA; CDR2 reads YSYEKL. The CDR3, as DNA: TGCGCCAGCAGCCTGAGGGGAGCGGGGGGCGACACAGATACGCAGTATTTT. Its protein is CASSLRGAGGDTDTQYF.

The V call is TRBV20-1, the J call TRBJ2-3; D is ambiguous. The length of the CDR3 is 14 residues. Germline V gene sequence: CDR1 DFQATT, CDR2 SNEGSKA (reference sequence). V dropped 5 bases and J dropped 4 bases, with 16 bases sitting between them. CDR3 protein: CSALGPSYADTQYF. CDR3 DNA: TGCAGTGCTCTTGGGCCTTCGTATGCAGATACGCAGTATTTT.

Only a few counts were recorded for this clonotype. This chain links TRBV4-1 with TRBJ2-3; 8 bases agree with TRBD1. V shed 3 bases and J 2 bases; nucleotides not matched to a gene: 4. Looked up from germline, CDR1 is MGHRA and CDR2 is YSYEKL. The CDR3 sequence is 15 residues long. CDR3 amino acids: CASSHRDRITDTQYF. The DNA of the CDR3 is TGCGCCAGCAGCCACCGGGACAGGATCACAGATACGCAGTATTTT.

This clonotype has just a few counts. The V gene is TRBV24-1, the J gene TRBJ2-7; TRBD1 or TRBD2 may be the D gene (5 bases each). The germline V gene encodes CDR1 KGHDR and CDR2 SFDVKD. This CDR3 has 16 residues. Trimming shortened V by 5 bases and J by 4 bases, and 20 bases separated the two germline ends. The CDR3 nucleotides read TGTGCCACCAGTGTCCCCACCGGGACGGAAAATTACGAGCAGTACTTC. Its protein product is CATSVPTGTENYEQYF.

This clonotype has a handful of counts. V and J are TRBV2 and TRBJ1-1; the D is unclear. The CDR3 contains 12 residues. Trimming took 6 bases from V and 1 from J, leaving 6 bases between them. Germline CDR1 and CDR2: SNHLY and FYNNEI. The CDR3 coding sequence is TGTGCCAGCAGGTACAGGAACACTGAAGCTTTCTTT. This encodes CASRYRNTEAFF.

The chain joins TRBV7-2 to TRBJ2-1; TRBD1 is a possible D gene (6 bases). The CDR3 covers 15 residues. V lost 4 bases, J lost 4 bases, and 14 bases lay in between. Looked up from germline, CDR1 is SGHTA and CDR2 is FQGNSA. The CDR3 here is CASSSLRDIYNEQFF. CDR3 coding DNA: TGTGCCAGCAGCTCTCTCCGGGACATTTACAATGAGCAGTTCTTC.

The chain is built from TRBV12-3 or TRBV12-4 and TRBJ2-7; 10 bases map to TRBD2. This CDR3 has 13 residues. V gave up 7 bases and J gave up 5 bases; unmatched junction bases: 5. The DNA for the CDR3 is TGTGCCAGCAACCTAGCGGGGGACCACGAGCAGTACTTC. Translating it yields CASNLAGDHEQYF.